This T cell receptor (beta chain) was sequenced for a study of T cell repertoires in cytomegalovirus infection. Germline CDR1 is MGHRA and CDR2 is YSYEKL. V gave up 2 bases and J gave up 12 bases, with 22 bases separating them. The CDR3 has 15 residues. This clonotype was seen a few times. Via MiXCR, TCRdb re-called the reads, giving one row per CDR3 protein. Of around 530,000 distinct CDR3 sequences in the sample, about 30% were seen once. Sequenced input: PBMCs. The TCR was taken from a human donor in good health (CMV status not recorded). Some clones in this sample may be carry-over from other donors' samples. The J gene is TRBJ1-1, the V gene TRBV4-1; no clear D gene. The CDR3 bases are TGCGCCAGCAGCCAAACTCATACGAACAACTGGGGATCTTTCTTT. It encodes CASSQTHTNNWGSFF.